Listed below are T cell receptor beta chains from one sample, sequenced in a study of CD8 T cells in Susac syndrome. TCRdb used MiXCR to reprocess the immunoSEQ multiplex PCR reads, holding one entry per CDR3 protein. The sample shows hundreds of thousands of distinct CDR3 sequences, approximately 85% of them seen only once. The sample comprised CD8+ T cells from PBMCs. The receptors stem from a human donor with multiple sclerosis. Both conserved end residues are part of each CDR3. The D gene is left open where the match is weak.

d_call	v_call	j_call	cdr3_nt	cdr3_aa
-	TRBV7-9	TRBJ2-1	TGTGCCAGCAGCTCTGCCCCCTACAATGAGCAGTTCTTC	CASSSAPYNEQFF
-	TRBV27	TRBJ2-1	TGTGCCAGCAGTTTATCGGCCTGGAATGAGCAGTTCTTC	CASSLSAWNEQFF
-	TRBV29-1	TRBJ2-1	TGCAGCGCTACGACAGGACCCCTCTACAATGAGCAGTTCTTC	CSATTGPLYNEQFF
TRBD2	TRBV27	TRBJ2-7	TGTGCCAGCAGTTTATCCCTAATAGGGACTAGCGGGAGGGCCTACGAGCAGTACTTC	CASSLSLIGTSGRAYEQYF
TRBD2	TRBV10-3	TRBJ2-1	TGTGCCATCAGTGTTAGTCTTTTATTGGGACTAGCCCGAGGGGATGAGCAGTTCTTC	CAISVSLLLGLARGDEQFF
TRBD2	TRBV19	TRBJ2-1	TGTGCCAGTAGCCAGACTAGCGGGAGGTGGAATGAGCAGTTCTTC	CASSQTSGRWNEQFF
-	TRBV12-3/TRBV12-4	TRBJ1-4	TGTGCCAGCAGTCCCAATGACCGCTACCGAGGGGAAAAACTGTTTTTT	CASSPNDRYRGEKLFF
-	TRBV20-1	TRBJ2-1	TGCAGTGCTAGAGATGGTATGCTAGCGCGCTACCGGAGCTCCTACAATGAGCAGTTCTTC	CSARDGMLARYRSSYNEQFF
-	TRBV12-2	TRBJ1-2	TGTGCAAGTCGTCACATTTTGACAGGGATATATGGCTACACCTTC	CASRHILTGIYGYTF
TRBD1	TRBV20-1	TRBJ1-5	TGCAGTGCTAGAGACTGGACAGGGAATCAGCCCCAGCATTTT	CSARDWTGNQPQHF